Here is one TCR beta chain with its context. Antigen: not known. The data derive from a study of blood T cells in healthy people across ages. Using a J-beta primer mix together with a sample-barcoded 5' primer, a second PCR was run for about 7 to 12 cycles. TCRdb reanalysed the 5' RACE reads using MiXCR and keeps one entry per CDR3 protein. The sample contains approximately 730,000 distinct CDR3 sequences, about 53% of which appear only once. The CDR3 length is 14 residues. Per the germline V gene, CDR1 is MNHEY and CDR2 is SVGAGI. Notes on the study in general: Donor CMV infection status was unknown, possibly confounding age-related changes in expanded clonotypes. In long-lived donors, naive CD4+ cell counts and diversity exceeded those of aged donors. With unsorted PBMCs, a conclusive comparison of naive versus antigen-experienced cells was not possible.

The sequenced sample was blood. The sequence came from a man older than 75 in good health. This chain links TRBV6-5 with TRBJ2-7; D is uncertain. The J call is doubtful: the DNA matches TRBJ2-5 better. The CDR3 sequence: CASSYSIVGETQYF. The CDR3 DNA sequence: TGTGCCAGCAGTTACTCGATTGTCGGGGAGACCCAGTACTTC.